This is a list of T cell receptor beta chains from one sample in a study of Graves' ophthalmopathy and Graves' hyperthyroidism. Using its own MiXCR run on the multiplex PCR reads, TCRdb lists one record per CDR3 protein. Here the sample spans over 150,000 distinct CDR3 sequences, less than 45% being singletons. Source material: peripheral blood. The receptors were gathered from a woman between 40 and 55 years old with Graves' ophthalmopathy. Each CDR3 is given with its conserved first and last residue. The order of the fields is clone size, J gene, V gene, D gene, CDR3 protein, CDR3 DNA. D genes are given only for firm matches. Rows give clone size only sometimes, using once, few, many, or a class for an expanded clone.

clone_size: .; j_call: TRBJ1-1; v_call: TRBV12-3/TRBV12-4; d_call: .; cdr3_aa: CASRQHGGNTEAFF; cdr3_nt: TGTGCCAGCAGACAGCACGGGGGGAACACTGAAGCTTTCTTT
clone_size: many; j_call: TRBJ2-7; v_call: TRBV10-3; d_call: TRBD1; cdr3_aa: CAISPGTGGYEQYF; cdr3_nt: TGTGCCATCAGCCCCGGGACAGGGGGTTACGAGCAGTACTTC
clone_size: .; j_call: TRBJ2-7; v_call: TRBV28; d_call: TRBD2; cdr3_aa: CASSPLAGEIYEQYF; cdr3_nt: TGTGCCAGCAGCCCACTAGCGGGAGAGATCTACGAGCAGTACTTC
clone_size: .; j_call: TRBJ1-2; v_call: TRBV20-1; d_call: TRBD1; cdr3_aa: CSASWDSMAGYTF; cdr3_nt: TGCAGTGCTAGTTGGGACAGCATGGCTGGCTACACCTTC
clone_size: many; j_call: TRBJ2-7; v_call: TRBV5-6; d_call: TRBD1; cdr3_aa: CASSPTGTYEQYF; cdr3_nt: TGTGCCAGCAGCCCGACAGGGACGTACGAGCAGTACTTC
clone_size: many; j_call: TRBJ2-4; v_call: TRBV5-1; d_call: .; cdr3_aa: CASSTQTGGFAKNIQYF; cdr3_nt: TGCGCCAGCAGCACCCAGACTGGAGGCTTCGCCAAAAACATTCAGTACTTC
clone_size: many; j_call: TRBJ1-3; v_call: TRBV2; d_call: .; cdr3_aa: CASSSDSSGNTIYF; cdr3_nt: TGTGCCAGCAGTTCTGACAGCTCTGGAAACACCATATATTTT
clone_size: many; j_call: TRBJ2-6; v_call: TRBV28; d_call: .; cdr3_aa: CASSPGGAGANVLTF; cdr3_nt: TGTGCCAGCAGTCCCGGGGGCGCTGGGGCCAACGTCCTGACTTTC
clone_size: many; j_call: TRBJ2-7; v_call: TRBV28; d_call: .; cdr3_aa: CASSLSPGQTPYEQYF; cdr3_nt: TGTGCCAGCAGTTTATCCCCGGGGCAGACTCCCTACGAGCAGTACTTC
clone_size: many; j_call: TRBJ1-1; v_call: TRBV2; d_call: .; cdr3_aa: CASSKSERTEAFF; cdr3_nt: TGTGCCAGCAGCAAAAGCGAAAGAACTGAAGCTTTCTTT
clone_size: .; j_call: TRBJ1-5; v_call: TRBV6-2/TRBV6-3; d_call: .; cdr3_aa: CASIESDYSNQPQHF; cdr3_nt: TGTGCCAGCATTGAATCTGACTATAGCAATCAGCCCCAGCATTTT
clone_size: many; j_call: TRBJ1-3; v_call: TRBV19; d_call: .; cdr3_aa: CASTTGTRARGRSGNTIYF; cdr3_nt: TGTGCCAGTACCACCGGGACAAGGGCCAGGGGACGCTCTGGAAACACCATATATTTT
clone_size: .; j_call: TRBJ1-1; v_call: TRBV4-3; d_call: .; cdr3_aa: CASSQDAGAITEAFF; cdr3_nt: TGCGCCAGCAGCCAAGATGCAGGGGCGATCACTGAAGCTTTCTTT
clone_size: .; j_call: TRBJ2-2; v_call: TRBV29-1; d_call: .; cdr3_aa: CSVEDRLATNTGELFF; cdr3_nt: TGCAGCGTTGAAGATAGGCTAGCGACGAACACCGGGGAGCTGTTTTTT
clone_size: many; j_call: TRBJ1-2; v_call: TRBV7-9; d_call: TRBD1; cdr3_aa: CASSPSGQLLYGYTF; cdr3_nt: TGTGCCAGCAGCCCTTCGGGACAGCTCCTCTATGGCTACACCTTC
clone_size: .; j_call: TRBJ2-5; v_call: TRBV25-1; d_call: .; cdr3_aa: CASSDSRGHLAETQYF; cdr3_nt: TGTGCCAGCAGTGACAGTCGCGGCCACCTAGCGGAGACCCAGTACTTC
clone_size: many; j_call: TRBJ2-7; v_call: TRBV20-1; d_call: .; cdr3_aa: CSARELGGYEQYF; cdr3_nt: TGCAGTGCTAGAGAATTGGGGGGCTACGAGCAGTACTTC
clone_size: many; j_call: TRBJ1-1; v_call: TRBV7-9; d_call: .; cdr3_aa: CASSLLPAGYTEAFF; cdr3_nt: TGTGCCAGCAGCTTATTACCGGCGGGATACACTGAAGCTTTCTTT
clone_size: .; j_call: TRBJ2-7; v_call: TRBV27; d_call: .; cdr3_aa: CASSFGSAGSTYEQYF; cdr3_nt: TGTGCCAGCAGTTTCGGTTCCGCCGGGTCCACTTACGAGCAGTACTTC
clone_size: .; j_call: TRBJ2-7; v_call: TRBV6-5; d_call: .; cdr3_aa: CASSFTESYEQYF; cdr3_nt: TGTGCCAGCAGTTTTACAGAGAGCTACGAGCAGTACTTC
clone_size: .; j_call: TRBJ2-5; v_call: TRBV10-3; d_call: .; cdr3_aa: CAISDPDRQETQYF; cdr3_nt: TGTGCCATCAGTGATCCGGACAGACAAGAGACCCAGTACTTC
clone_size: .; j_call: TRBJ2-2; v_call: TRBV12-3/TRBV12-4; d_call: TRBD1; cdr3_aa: CASVRAGGTGELFF; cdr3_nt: TGTGCCAGCGTTAGGGCAGGGGGCACCGGGGAGCTGTTTTTT
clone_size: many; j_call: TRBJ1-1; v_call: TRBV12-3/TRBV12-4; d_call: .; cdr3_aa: CASSFRTGKNTEAFF; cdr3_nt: TGTGCCAGCAGTTTTCGAACAGGGAAAAACACTGAAGCTTTCTTT
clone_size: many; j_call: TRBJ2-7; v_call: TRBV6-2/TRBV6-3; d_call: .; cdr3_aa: CASSYGPGVTYEQYF; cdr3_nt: TGTGCCAGCAGTTACGGTCCCGGGGTCACCTACGAGCAGTACTTC
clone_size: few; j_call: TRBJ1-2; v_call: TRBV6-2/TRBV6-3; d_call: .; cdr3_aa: CASSWGRDYGYTF; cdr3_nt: TGTGCCAGCAGTTGGGGCAGGGACTATGGCTACACCTTC
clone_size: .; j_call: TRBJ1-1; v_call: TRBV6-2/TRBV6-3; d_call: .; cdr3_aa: CASHRGMNTEAFF; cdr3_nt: TGTGCCAGCCACCGAGGGATGAACACTGAAGCTTTCTTT
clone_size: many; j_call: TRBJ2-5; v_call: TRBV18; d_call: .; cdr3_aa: CASSRPPGTEETQYF; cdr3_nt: TGTGCCAGCTCACGCCCACCCGGGACCGAAGAGACCCAGTACTTC
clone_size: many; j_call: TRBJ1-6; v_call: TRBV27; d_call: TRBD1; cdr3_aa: CASSPGTATNSPLHF; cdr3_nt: TGTGCCAGCAGTCCTGGGACAGCGACCAATTCACCCCTCCACTTT
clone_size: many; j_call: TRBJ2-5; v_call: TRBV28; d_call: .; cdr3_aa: CASSIHGTLVSETQYF; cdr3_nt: TGTGCCAGCAGCATCCACGGCACTCTAGTTAGCGAGACCCAGTACTTC
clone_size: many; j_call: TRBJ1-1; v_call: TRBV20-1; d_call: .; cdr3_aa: CSAKWTGRDTEAFF; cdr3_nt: TGCAGTGCTAAGTGGACGGGAAGGGACACTGAAGCTTTCTTT
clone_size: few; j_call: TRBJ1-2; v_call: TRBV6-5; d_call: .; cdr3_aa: CASSYSMDGYTF; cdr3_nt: TGTGCCAGCAGTTACTCAATGGATGGCTACACCTTC
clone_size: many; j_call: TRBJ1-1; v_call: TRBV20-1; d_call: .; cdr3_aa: CSAPPGGGNTEAFF; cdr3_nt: TGCAGTGCTCCCCCGGGGGGGGGAAACACTGAAGCTTTCTTT
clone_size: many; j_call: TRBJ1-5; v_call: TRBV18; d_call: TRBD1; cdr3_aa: CASSADRDSQPQHF; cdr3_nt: TGTGCCAGCTCAGCAGACAGGGACAGTCAGCCCCAGCATTTT
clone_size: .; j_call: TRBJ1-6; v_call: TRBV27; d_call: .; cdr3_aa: CASSPWTKYNSPLHF; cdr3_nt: TGTGCCAGCAGTCCGTGGACGAAATATAATTCACCCCTCCACTTT
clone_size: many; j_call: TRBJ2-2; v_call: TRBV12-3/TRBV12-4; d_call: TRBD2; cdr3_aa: CASSPTSGSWAGELFF; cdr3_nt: TGTGCCAGCAGTCCGACTAGCGGGAGCTGGGCCGGGGAGCTGTTTTTT